The next 15 T cell receptor beta chains were all read from a single sample in a study of blood T cell repertoires in COVID-19. Libraries were prepared by immunoSEQ multiplex PCR; TCRdb keeps only in-frame clonotypes and omits some of them. The sample has over 70,000 clones, more than 65% seen once; the top ten hold 25% to 30%. What was sequenced was peripheral blood. All receptors derive from a human donor in a cohort sampled during active COVID-19.

V gene TRBV20-1 combines with J gene TRBJ2-1; a possible D gene is TRBD2 (6 bases). V gave up 6 bases and J gave up 8 bases, with 8 bases separating them. The CDR3 is made up of 10 amino acids. Germline V gene lookup returns CDR1 DFQATT and CDR2 SNEGSKA (reference sequence). The CDR3 here is CSAGGHEQFF. The CDR3 nucleotides are TGCAGTGCCGGGGGACATGAGCAGTTCTTC.

This chain uses TRBV7-3 with TRBJ2-1; the D is unclear. In germline, CDR1 is SGHTA, CDR2 FQGTGA. This CDR3 has 12 amino acids. Trimming stripped 5 bases from V and 9 bases from J, with 11 bases between. CDR3 region: CASSPRVGEQFF. DNA of the CDR3: TGTGCCAGCAGCCCCCGGGTTGGTGAGCAGTTCTTC.

This clone is a singleton in its sample. The chain has TRBV5-6 and TRBJ2-1; a possible D gene is TRBD2 (5 bases). This CDR3 region has 14 residues. Germline values: CDR1 SGHDT, CDR2 YYEEEE. The V and J ends lost 0 bases and 6 bases respectively, with 10 bases between them. The DNA for the CDR3 is TGTGCCAGCAGCTTGGGGAGGACCACCAATGAGCAGTTCTTC. Protein product: CASSLGRTTNEQFF. The whole variable domain, remainder taken from reference TRBV5-6 and TRBJ2-1, is DAGVTQSPTHLIKTRGQQVTLRCSPKSGHDTVSWYQQALGQGPQFIFQYYEEEERQRGNFPDRFSGHQFPNYSSELNVNALLLGDSALYLCASSLGRTTNEQFFGPGTRLTVL.

The rearrangement uses TRBV7-9 and TRBJ2-1; 8 nucleotides align to TRBD2. J gave up 4 bases and V 2 bases, and 7 bases lay outside the gene matches. The CDR3 is made up of 16 amino acids. The germline V gene has CDR1 SEHNR and CDR2 FQNEAQ (reference sequence). The CDR3 is CASSLPTGGPYNEQFF. In DNA, the CDR3 is TGTGCCAGCAGCTTACCTACGGGGGGGCCTTACAATGAGCAGTTCTTC.

This chain links TRBV6-5 with TRBJ1-2; 9 bases align to TRBD1. The CDR3 is 14 amino acids. The germline V gene encodes CDR1 MNHEY and CDR2 SVGAGI. J gave up 7 bases and V 6 bases, and 9 bases lay outside the gene matches. In DNA, the CDR3 is TGTGCCAGCAGCCCCGGACAGGGGAGGTCTGGCTACACCTTC. Its translation: CASSPGQGRSGYTF.

The chain links TRBV7-2 to TRBJ2-7, with 12 bases that match TRBD1. The CDR3 consists of 16 residues. Germline V gene data show CDR1 as SGHTA and CDR2 as FQGNSA. The V segment lost 0 bases and the J segment 4 bases; nucleotides outside the gene matches: 4. CDR3 DNA: TGTGCCAGCAGCTTAGCGGGGGACAGGGGGCTTTACGAGCAGTACTTC. Its protein is CASSLAGDRGLYEQYF.

J is TRBJ2-7 and V is TRBV5-1, with 10 nucleotides matching TRBD2. This CDR3 comprises 15 residues. Trimming at V came to 4 bases and at J to 2 bases, leaving 6 bases not matched to a gene. The V gene's germline CDR1 is SGHRS and CDR2 YFSETQ. The DNA of the CDR3 is TGCGCCAGCAGCCCTAGCGGGGGACGTACCTACGAGCAGTACTTC. Its translation is CASSPSGGRTYEQYF.

The chain is built from TRBV3-1 (or the pseudogene TRBV3-2) and TRBJ2-7; 7 nucleotides match TRBD1. V shed 4 bases and J 5 bases; nucleotides not matched to a gene: 8. The CDR3 loop spans 14 amino acids. The germline gives CDR1 LGHDT, CDR2 YNNKEL (reference sequence). CDR3: CASSRQGVNDEQYF. CDR3 DNA: TGTGCCAGCAGCCGACAGGGAGTGAACGACGAGCAGTACTTC.

The chain recombines TRBV18 with TRBJ1-1; a possible D gene is TRBD1 (6 bases). Germline V gene sequence: CDR1 KGHSH, CDR2 LQKENI. The CDR3 consists of 16 residues. The germline V and J ends were trimmed by 3 bases and 4 bases, with 18 bases remaining between them. The CDR3 spells CASSPRAFRGGTEAFF. CDR3 nucleotide sequence: TGTGCCAGCTCACCCCGCGCGTTCAGGGGTGGCACTGAAGCTTTCTTT.

The gene calls are TRBV6-1 and TRBJ2-6; no reliable D call. The CDR3 is made up of 15 amino acids. Trimming cost V 0 bases and J 2 bases, with 5 bases left between them. The germline V gene has CDR1 MNHNS and CDR2 SASEGT. The CDR3 bases are TGTGCCAGCAGTGAAGCCAGGACTGGGGCCAACGTCCTGACTTTC. Protein sequence: CASSEARTGANVLTF.

As DNA, the CDR3 is TGCGCCAGCAAGGCGGGCAGCGGCTACGAGCAGTACTTC. Amino acids: CASKAGSGYEQYF. This chain connects TRBV5-1 to TRBJ2-7; D is possibly TRBD2 (5 bases). The CDR3 sequence is 13 residues long. CDR1 and CDR2 from the germline V gene are SGHRS and YFSETQ. V lost 6 bases and J 3 bases, leaving 13 bases between the germline ends.

DNA of the CDR3: TGTGCCAGCAGACCCGGGACAGCTTACGAGCAGTACTTC. Amino acids: CASRPGTAYEQYF. V and J are TRBV6-6 and TRBJ2-7; TRBD1 agrees at 7 bases. Trimming at V came to 6 bases and at J to 4 bases, leaving 6 bases not matched to a gene. The CDR3 spans 13 residues. In germline, CDR1 is MNHNY, CDR2 SVGAGI (reference sequence).

This clone was observed a handful of times. The rearrangement uses TRBV4-1 and TRBJ1-2, with 9 bases that match TRBD1. Germline assignment: CDR1 MGHRA and CDR2 YSYEKL. The ends lost 0 bases at V and 7 bases at J; junction bases unmatched: 6. CDR3 size: 15 residues. Here the CDR3 reads CASSQDFGTGFGYTF. For the CDR3, the DNA is TGCGCCAGCAGCCAAGACTTCGGGACAGGGTTTGGCTACACCTTC.

This clone was recorded only once. For the CDR3, the DNA is TGTGCCACCAGCAGAGGGAGGACGGAGGGCACTGAAGCTTTCTTT. This gives the protein CATSRGRTEGTEAFF. V gene TRBV15 combines with J gene TRBJ1-1; D is unresolved. Looked up from germline, CDR1 is LNHNV and CDR2 is YYDKDF (reference sequence). The V and J ends lost 1 base and 4 bases respectively, with 13 bases between them. This CDR3 is built from 15 residues.

V gene TRBV18 combines with J gene TRBJ2-1; D may be TRBD1 (9 bases). V lost 3 bases to trimming and J lost 0 bases, with 21 bases between them. CDR1 and CDR2 from the germline V gene are KGHSH and LQKENI. CDR3 size: 19 residues. CDR3 amino acids: CASSPQAGGQGSSYNEQFF. CDR3 nucleotide sequence: TGTGCCAGCTCACCGCAGGCGGGGGGACAGGGTAGCTCCTACAATGAGCAGTTCTTC. Filled out from reference TRBV18 and TRBJ2-1, the complete variable domain reads NAGVMQNPRHLVRRRGQEARLRCSPMKGHSHVYWYRQLPEEGLKFMVYLQKENIIDESGMPKERFSAEFPKEGPSILRIQQVVRGDSAAYFCASSPQAGGQGSSYNEQFFGPGTRLTVL.